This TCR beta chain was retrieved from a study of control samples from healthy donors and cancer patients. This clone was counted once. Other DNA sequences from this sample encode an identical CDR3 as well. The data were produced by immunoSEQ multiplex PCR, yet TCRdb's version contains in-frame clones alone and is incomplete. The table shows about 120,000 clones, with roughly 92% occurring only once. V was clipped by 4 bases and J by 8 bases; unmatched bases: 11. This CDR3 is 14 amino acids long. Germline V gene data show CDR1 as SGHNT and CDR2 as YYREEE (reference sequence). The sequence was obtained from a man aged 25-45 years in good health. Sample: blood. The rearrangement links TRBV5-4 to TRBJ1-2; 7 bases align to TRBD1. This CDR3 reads CASSKYQGGRGYTF. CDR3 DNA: TGTGCCAGCAGCAAATACCAGGGGGGGCGGGGCTACACCTTC. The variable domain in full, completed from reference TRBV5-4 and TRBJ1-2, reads ETGVTQSPTHLIKTRGQQVTLRCSSQSGHNTVSWYQQALGQGPQFIFQYYREEENGRGNFPPRFSGLQFPNYSSELNVNALELDDSALYLCASSKYQGGRGYTFGSGTRLTVV.